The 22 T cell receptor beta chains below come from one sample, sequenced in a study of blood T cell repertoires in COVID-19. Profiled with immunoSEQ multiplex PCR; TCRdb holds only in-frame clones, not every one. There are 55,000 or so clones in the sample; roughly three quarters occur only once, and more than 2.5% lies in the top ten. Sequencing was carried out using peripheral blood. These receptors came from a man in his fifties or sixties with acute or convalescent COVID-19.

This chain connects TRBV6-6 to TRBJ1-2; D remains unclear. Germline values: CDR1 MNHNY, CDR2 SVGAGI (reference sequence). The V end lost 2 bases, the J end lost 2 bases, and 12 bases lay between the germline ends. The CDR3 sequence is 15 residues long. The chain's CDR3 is CASSYSSGQNYGYTF. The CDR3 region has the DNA TGTGCCAGCAGTTACAGCTCGGGTCAGAACTATGGCTACACCTTC.

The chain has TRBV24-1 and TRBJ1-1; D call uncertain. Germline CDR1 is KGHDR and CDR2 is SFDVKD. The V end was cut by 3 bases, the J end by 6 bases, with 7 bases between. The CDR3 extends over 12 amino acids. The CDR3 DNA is TGTGCCACCAGTGATCACGGGGCTGAAGCTTTCTTT. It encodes CATSDHGAEAFF.

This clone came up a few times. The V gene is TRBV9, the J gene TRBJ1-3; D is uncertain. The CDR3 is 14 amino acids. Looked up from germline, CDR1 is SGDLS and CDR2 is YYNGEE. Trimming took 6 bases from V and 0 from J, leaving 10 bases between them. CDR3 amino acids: CASTERSSGNTIYF. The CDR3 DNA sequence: TGTGCCAGCACCGAGAGATCCTCTGGAAACACCATATATTTT.

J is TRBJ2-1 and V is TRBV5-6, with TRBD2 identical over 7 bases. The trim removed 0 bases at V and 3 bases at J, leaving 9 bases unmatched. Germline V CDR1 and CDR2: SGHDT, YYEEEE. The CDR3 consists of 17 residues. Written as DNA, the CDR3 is TGTGCCAGCAGCTTGGTAGGGGCGGGGGTATACTACAATGAGCAGTTCTTC. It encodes CASSLVGAGVYYNEQFF.

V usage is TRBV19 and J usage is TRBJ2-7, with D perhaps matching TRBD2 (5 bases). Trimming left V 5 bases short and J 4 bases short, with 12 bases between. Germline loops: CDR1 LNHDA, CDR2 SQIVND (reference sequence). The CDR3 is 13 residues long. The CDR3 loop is CASSLRPGYEQYF. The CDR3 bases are TGTGCCAGTAGTCTCCGGCCGGGGTACGAGCAGTACTTC.

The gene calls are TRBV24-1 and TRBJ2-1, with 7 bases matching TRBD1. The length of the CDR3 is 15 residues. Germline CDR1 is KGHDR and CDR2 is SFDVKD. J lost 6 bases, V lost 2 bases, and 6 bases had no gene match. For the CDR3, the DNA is TGTGCCACCAGTGATTCCGGGACAGACGGCAATGAGCAGTTCTTC. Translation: CATSDSGTDGNEQFF.

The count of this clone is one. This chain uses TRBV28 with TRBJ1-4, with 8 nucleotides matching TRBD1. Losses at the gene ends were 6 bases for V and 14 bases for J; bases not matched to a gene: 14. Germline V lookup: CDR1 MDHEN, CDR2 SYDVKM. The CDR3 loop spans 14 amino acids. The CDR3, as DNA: TGTGCCAGCAGCCCCGCCTCATGGGACAGGAAGCTGTTTTTT. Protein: CASSPASWDRKLFF.

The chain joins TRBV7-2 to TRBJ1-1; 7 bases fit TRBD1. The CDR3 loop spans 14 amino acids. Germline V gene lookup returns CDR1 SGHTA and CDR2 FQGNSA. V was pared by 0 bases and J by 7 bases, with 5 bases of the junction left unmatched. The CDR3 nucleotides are TGTGCCAGCAGCTTAGCGGGCAGGGGGTATGAAGCTTTCTTT. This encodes CASSLAGRGYEAFF.

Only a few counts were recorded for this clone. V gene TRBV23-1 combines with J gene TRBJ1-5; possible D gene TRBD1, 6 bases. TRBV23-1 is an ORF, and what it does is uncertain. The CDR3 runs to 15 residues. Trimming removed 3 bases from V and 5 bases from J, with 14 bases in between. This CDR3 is CASSHPYRAHQPQHF. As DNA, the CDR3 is TGCGCCAGCAGTCACCCCTACAGGGCCCATCAGCCCCAGCATTTT.

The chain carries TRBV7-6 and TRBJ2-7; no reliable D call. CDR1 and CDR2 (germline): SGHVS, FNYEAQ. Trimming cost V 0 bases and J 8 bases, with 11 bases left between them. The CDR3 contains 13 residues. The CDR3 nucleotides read TGTGCCAGCAGCTTAGCGCTGCGGTCCCAGCAGTACTTC. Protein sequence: CASSLALRSQQYF.

CDR3 sequence reads: CASSEPGQGPEQYF. The DNA of the CDR3 is TGTGCCAGCAGTGAACCGGGACAGGGACCCGAGCAGTACTTC. The J gene is TRBJ2-7, the V gene TRBV6-1, with TRBD1 matching over 9 bases. CDR1 is MNHNS and CDR2 is SASEGT in the germline V gene. This CDR3 is built from 14 residues. The V gene end was trimmed by 2 bases and the J gene end by 6 bases; junction bases not matched to a gene: 5.

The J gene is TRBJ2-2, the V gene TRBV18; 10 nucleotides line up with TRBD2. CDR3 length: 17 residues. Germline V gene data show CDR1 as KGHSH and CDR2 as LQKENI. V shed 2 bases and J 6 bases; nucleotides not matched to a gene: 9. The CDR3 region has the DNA TGTGCCAGCTCACCAGCAAAGCGGGGGGGCCAAGCCGGGGAGCTGTTTTTT. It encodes CASSPAKRGGQAGELFF.

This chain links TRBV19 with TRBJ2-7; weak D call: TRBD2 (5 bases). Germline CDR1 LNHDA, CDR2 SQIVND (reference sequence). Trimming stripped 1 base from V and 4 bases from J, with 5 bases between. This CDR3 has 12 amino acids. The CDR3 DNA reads TGTGCCAGTAGTATAGCGGGGTACGAGCAGTACTTC. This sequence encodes CASSIAGYEQYF.

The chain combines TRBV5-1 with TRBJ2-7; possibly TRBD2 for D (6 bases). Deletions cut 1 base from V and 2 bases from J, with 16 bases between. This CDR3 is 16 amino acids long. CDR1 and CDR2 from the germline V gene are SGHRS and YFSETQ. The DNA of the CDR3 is TGCGCCAGCAGCTTGACGACCCCCGGGGGTCCCTACGAGCAGTACTTC. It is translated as CASSLTTPGGPYEQYF.

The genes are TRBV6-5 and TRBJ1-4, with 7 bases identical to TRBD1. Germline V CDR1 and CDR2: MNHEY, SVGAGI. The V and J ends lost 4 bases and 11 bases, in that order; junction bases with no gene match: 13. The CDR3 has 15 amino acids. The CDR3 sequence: CASSFTTGTVEKLFF. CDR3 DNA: TGTGCCAGCAGTTTCACCACCGGGACAGTGGAGAAACTGTTTTTT.

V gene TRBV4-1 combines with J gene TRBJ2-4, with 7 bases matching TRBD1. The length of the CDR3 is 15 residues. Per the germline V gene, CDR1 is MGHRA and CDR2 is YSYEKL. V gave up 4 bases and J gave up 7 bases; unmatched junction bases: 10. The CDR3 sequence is CASSPQGGLLNIQYF. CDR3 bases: TGCGCCAGCAGCCCTCAAGGGGGCCTGTTGAACATTCAGTACTTC.

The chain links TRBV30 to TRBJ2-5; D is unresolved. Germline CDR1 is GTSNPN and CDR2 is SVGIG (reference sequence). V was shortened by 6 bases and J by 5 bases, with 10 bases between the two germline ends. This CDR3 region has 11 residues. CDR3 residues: CACQTWETQYF. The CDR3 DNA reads TGTGCCTGTCAAACTTGGGAGACCCAGTACTTC.

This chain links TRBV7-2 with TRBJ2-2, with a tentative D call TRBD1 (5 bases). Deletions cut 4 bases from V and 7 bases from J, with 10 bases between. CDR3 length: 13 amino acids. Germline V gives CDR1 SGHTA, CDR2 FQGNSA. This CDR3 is CASSSAQGGELFF. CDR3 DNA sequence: TGTGCCAGCAGCTCAGCCCAGGGCGGGGAGCTGTTTTTT.

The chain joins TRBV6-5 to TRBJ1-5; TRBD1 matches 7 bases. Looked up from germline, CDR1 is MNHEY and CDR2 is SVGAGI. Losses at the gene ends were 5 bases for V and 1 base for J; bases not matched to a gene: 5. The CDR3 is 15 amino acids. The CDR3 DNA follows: TGTGCCAGCAGTCGAGGGGACAGCAGCAATCAGCCCCAGCATTTT. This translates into CASSRGDSSNQPQHF.

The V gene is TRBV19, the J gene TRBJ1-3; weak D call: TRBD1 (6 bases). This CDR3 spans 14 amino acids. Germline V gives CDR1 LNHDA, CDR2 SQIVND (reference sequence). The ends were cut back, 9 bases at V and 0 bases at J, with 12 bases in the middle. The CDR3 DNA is TGTGCCAGGCGGGGGGGCATCTCTGGAAACACCATATATTTT. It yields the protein CARRGGISGNTIYF.

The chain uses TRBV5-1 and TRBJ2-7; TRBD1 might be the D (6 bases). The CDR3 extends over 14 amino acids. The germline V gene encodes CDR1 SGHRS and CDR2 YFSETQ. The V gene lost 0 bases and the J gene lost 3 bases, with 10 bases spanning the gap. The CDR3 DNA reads TGCGCCAGCAGCTTGGGGGACAAGGGCTACGAGCAGTACTTC. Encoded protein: CASSLGDKGYEQYF. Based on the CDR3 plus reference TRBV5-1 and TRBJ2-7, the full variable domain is KAGVTQTPRYLIKTRGQQVTLSCSPISGHRSVSWYQQTPGQGLQFLFEYFSETQRNKGNFPGRFSGRQFSNSRSEMNVSTLELGDSALYLCASSLGDKGYEQYFGPGTRLTVT.

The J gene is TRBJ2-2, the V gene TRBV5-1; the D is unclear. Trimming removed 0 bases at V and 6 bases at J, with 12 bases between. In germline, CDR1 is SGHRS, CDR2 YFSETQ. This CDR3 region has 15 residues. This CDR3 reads CASSLGGIGSGELFF. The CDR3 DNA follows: TGCGCCAGCAGCTTGGGAGGCATTGGGTCCGGGGAGCTGTTTTTT. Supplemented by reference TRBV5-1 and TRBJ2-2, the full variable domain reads KAGVTQTPRYLIKTRGQQVTLSCSPISGHRSVSWYQQTPGQGLQFLFEYFSETQRNKGNFPGRFSGRQFSNSRSEMNVSTLELGDSALYLCASSLGGIGSGELFFGEGSRLTVL.